Reported below is one TCR beta chain. This entry is derived from a study of blood T cell repertoires in COVID-19. Overall study context: Acute and convalescent COVID-19 specimens originated in the United States, Italy and Spain. T cells, B-cell-depleted T cells, or PBMCs provided the cDNA or gDNA that served as material.

Germline V gene data show CDR1 as SGHRS and CDR2 as YFSETQ. CDR3 length equals 16 residues. Trimming cost V 0 bases and J 0 bases, with 9 bases left between them. In the original analysis: Amplifying reference gene primers gave estimates of nucleated cell counts. Sequencing was performed with immunoSEQ multiplex PCR; in TCRdb, only in-frame clones are kept and a portion is missing. That table supplies the V and J calls and clone size; D and trimming were determined from the DNA. The table shows nearly 25,000 clones, with roughly 79% occurring only once. The rearrangement joins TRBV5-1 to TRBJ1-4; D is ambiguous. This TCR came from a man aged 65 to 85 with acute or convalescent COVID-19. The specimen was peripheral blood. DNA of the CDR3: TGCGCCAGCAGCTTGGGGCAGATGACAACTAATGAAAAACTGTTTTTT. Its protein is CASSLGQMTTNEKLFF.